Described below is a single TCR beta chain sequence and its context. Which antigen it targets is not known. Per-nucleotide qualities are absent, and no much larger clonotype sits a single base away. This specimen comes from a study of T-cell memory formation after mild COVID-19 (dated by TCRdb to about 2021). For the study in its entirety: Most TCR sequence clusters were specific to one of the two donors. Two young, previously healthy adult volunteers, one female and one male, were included in the cohort. In two donors, T-cell clones that expanded and contracted after mild COVID-19 were followed by sequencing TCRalpha and TCRbeta repertoires longitudinally.

Instrument on record: Illumina NovaSeq 6000. cDNA libraries for TCRalpha and TCRbeta were prepared by 5'RACE using constant-segment primers, with sample barcodes and unique molecular identifiers added. Trizol reagent was used to extract RNA from every sample. Library amplification was performed in two PCR steps, and a second sample barcode and Illumina TruSeq adapters were introduced in the second step. Libraries were sequenced on an Illumina NovaSeq with 2 x 150 bp paired-end reads. The source study handled its data this way. The reads were demultiplexed and collapsed into UMI-guided consensus sequences using migec v1.2.7. With mixcr v2.1.11, UMI consensuses were aligned to TRA and TRB V and J templates and assembled into clonotypes. Expanded or contracted clonotypes were those called significant by both edgeR and NoisET, with noise models trained on biological replicates. For edgeR calls, the thresholds were a false discovery rate-adjusted p below 0.01 and a log2 fold-change of 1. PCA with hierarchical clustering of max-normalized trajectories of the 1000 most abundant clonotypes was used as exploratory dynamics analysis. Separately sequenced CD4+ and CD8+ repertoires were used to assign a CD4 or CD8 phenotype to each responding clone. TCRdb reran the public reads through fastp at Q25 and MiXCR, keeping productive beta chains. Each entry is one CDR3 protein sequence, shown with its most common DNA and genes. Here the V and J calls rest on TCRdb's processing, not on the authors' analysis. The sample table lists about 100,000 distinct CDR3 sequences, approximately 12% of them with a count of one. About two fifths of the sample is taken by the ten largest.

Ficoll-Paque density gradient centrifugation was used to isolate PBMCs. Findings and caveats that apply to the study as a whole: From day 15 to 85, contracting clones showed balanced CD4/CD8 phenotypes, whereas a second wave of clones that expanded from day 15 to 37 leaned towards CD4+. Contracting CD4+ clones were found mainly in CM and EM memory subsets, while CD8+ clones were enriched in EMRA. The second-wave clones that peaked on day 37 were not confirmed to be SARS-CoV-2 specific. Some responding clones were found in pre-infection memory, which suggests that pre-existing cross-reactive memory T cells took part in the SARS-CoV-2 response. The study covered only a couple of mild cases, and larger cohorts including severe cases with pre-infection samples were considered necessary.

For CDR1 and CDR2, the germline V gene lists SGHDT and YYEEEE. The CDR3 contains 12 residues, cysteine and phenylalanine counted. Only the CDR3 DNA is retained, 36 bases long and in frame from the first base. The junction shows trimming of 4 bases on V and 7 bases on J, plus 9 bases between the germline ends. Recombination connected TRBV5-6 to TRBJ2-1, with the D gene possibly TRBD1 or TRBD2, each one fitting 5 bases. Sample: PBMCs or a T cell subset sorted from them (not recorded which). The TCR was taken from a young man who had mild COVID-19 (a few samples of this study predate the infection). The sample titles of this study are shuffled in the database, so cell type and time point are left out; the donor was told from shared clones. This receptor carries the CDR3 CASSPWGNEQFF. The sequenced DNA: TGTGCCAGCAGCCCATGGGGGAATGAGCAGTTCTTC.